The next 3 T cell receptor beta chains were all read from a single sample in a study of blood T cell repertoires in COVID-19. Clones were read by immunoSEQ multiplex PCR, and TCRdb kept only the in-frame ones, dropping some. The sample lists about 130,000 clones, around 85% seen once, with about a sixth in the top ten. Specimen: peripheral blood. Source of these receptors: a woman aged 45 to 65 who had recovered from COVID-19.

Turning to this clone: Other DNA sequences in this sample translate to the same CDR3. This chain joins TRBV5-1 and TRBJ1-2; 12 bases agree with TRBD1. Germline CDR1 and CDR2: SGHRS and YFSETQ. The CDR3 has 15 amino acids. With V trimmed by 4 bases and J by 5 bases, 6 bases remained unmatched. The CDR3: CASSRGTGGSYGYTF. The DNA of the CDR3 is TGCGCCAGCAGCAGGGGGACAGGGGGCTCGTATGGCTACACCTTC. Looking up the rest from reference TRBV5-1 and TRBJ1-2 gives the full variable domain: KAGVTQTPRYLIKTRGQQVTLSCSPISGHRSVSWYQQTPGQGLQFLFEYFSETQRNKGNFPGRFSGRQFSNSRSEMNVSTLELGDSALYLCASSRGTGGSYGYTFGSGTRLTVV.

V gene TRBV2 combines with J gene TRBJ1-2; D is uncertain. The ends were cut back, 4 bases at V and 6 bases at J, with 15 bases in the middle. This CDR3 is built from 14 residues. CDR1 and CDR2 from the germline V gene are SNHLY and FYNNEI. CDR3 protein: CASSGQVAENGYTF. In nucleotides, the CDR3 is TGTGCCAGCAGTGGCCAAGTAGCCGAGAATGGCTACACCTTC. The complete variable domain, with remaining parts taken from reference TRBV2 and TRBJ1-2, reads EPEVTQTPSHQVTQMGQEVILRCVPISNHLYFYWYRQILGQKVEFLVSFYNNEISEKSEIFDDQFSVERPDGSNFTLKIRSTKLEDSAMYFCASSGQVAENGYTFGSGTRLTVV.

CDR3 sequence (DNA): TGTGCCAGCAGCTTAGGGGTGGGATGGGGGCCCCAGCCCCAGCATTTT. Protein product: CASSLGVGWGPQPQHF. The rearrangement uses TRBV7-2 and TRBJ1-5; D may be TRBD1 (6 bases). V was cut by 1 base and J by 7 bases, with 17 bases left in between. The CDR3 loop spans 16 amino acids. CDR1 is SGHTA and CDR2 is FQGNSA in the germline V gene.